Presented here are 21 T cell receptor beta chains from one specimen sequenced in a study of blood T cell repertoires in COVID-19. Produced via immunoSEQ multiplex PCR; TCRdb's table is partial and in-frame only. The sample records about 87,000 clones, around 85% being singletons. The specimen was peripheral blood. The source is an elderly woman with COVID-19, enrolled during active disease.

The CDR3 reads CASSLLSTSGGADTQYF. The DNA for the CDR3 is TGTGCCAGCTCACTTTTATCGACTAGCGGGGGTGCAGATACGCAGTATTTT. This rearrangement joins TRBV18 to TRBJ2-3, with TRBD2 matching over 12 bases. CDR3 length: 17 residues. Trimming removed 4 bases from V and 4 bases from J; junction bases left unmatched: 9. CDR1 and CDR2 from the germline V gene are KGHSH and LQKENI.

The chain is built from TRBV7-2 and TRBJ1-1; 7 bases agree with TRBD1. The length of the CDR3 is 15 residues. The germline V gene encodes CDR1 SGHTA and CDR2 FQGNSA. The ends lost 5 bases at V and 1 base at J; junction bases unmatched: 7. The CDR3 is CASSPAHRGNTEAFF. The DNA of the CDR3 is TGTGCCAGCAGCCCTGCTCACAGGGGGAACACTGAAGCTTTCTTT.

V and J are TRBV12-3 or TRBV12-4 and TRBJ2-1, with D perhaps matching TRBD2 (5 bases). The germline V and J ends were trimmed by 3 bases and 9 bases, with 12 bases remaining between them. The CDR3 has 13 residues. The CDR3: CASSLLLAGEQFF. The CDR3 DNA is TGTGCCAGCAGTTTGCTCCTAGCAGGTGAGCAGTTCTTC.

This clone was detected once. V usage is TRBV10-3 and J usage is TRBJ2-1; tentative D call: TRBD1 (6 bases). Trimming pared 5 bases from V and 3 bases from J, leaving 14 bases between. The length of the CDR3 is 15 residues. Germline loops: CDR1 ENHRY, CDR2 SYGVKD. The CDR3 reads CAISNTGTHYNEQFF. CDR3 DNA: TGTGCCATCAGTAACACCGGGACACACTACAATGAGCAGTTCTTC.

This chain uses TRBV5-1 with TRBJ2-6; D not certain. The germline V and J ends were trimmed by 0 bases and 0 bases, with 10 bases remaining between them. From germline, CDR1 is SGHRS and CDR2 YFSETQ. There are 17 residues in the CDR3. CDR3 sequence reads: CASSLESHSSGANVLTF. The CDR3 bases are TGCGCCAGCAGCTTGGAATCGCATAGCTCTGGGGCCAACGTCCTGACTTTC.

The chain uses TRBV5-1 and TRBJ1-4; 8 positions match TRBD1. J gave up 8 bases and V 4 bases, and 7 bases lay outside the gene matches. Germline loops: CDR1 SGHRS, CDR2 YFSETQ. CDR3 length: 14 amino acids. CDR3 nucleotides: TGCGCCAGCAGCGTGACAGGGGTTGGGGAAAAACTGTTTTTT. Its translation: CASSVTGVGEKLFF.

The chain joins TRBV13 to TRBJ2-7; the D gene is possibly TRBD1 (5 bases). This CDR3 is built from 13 residues. Germline V gives CDR1 PRHDT, CDR2 FYEKMQ (reference sequence). Trimming removed 3 bases from V and 3 bases from J, with 9 bases in between. CDR3 amino acids: CASSLGQNYEQYF. The CDR3 DNA follows: TGTGCCAGCAGCTTGGGGCAAAACTACGAGCAGTACTTC. The full variable domain, rest sourced from reference TRBV13 and TRBJ2-7, is AAGVIQSPRHLIKEKRETATLKCYPIPRHDTVYWYQQGPGQDPQFLISFYEKMQSDKGSIPDRFSAQQFSDYHSELNMSSLELGDSALYFCASSLGQNYEQYFGPGTRLTVT.

The chain has TRBV15 and TRBJ2-3; 9 bases are a match to TRBD2. CDR3 length: 15 amino acids. Germline V CDR1 and CDR2: LNHNV, YYDKDF (reference sequence). Trimming at V came to 5 bases and at J to 0 bases, leaving 3 bases not matched to a gene. This CDR3 reads CATSGLATSTDTQYF. The CDR3, as DNA: TGTGCCACCAGCGGACTAGCGACTAGCACAGATACGCAGTATTTT.

V is TRBV16 and J is TRBJ1-1; no clear D gene. The CDR3 is 14 amino acids. The V and J ends lost 0 bases and 0 bases respectively, with 5 bases between them. Germline V gene sequence: CDR1 KGHSY, CDR2 FQNENV. The CDR3 loop is CASSQSTLNTEAFF. Written as DNA, the CDR3 is TGTGCCAGCAGCCAATCGACACTGAACACTGAAGCTTTCTTT.

This clone has a handful of counts. The chain uses TRBV24-1 and TRBJ2-7; 15 nucleotides align to TRBD2. Germline CDR1 and CDR2: KGHDR and SFDVKD. Trimming at V came to 4 bases and at J to 4 bases, leaving 1 base not matched to a gene. This CDR3 spans 15 amino acids. The CDR3: CATSEGLAGGYEQYF. The CDR3 DNA sequence: TGTGCCACCAGTGAAGGACTAGCGGGAGGGTACGAGCAGTACTTC.

The V call is TRBV19, the J call TRBJ1-2; D might be TRBD1 (6 bases). The germline CDR1 and CDR2 sequences are LNHDA and SQIVND (reference sequence). V lost 6 bases and J lost 2, with 10 bases in between. The CDR3 runs 13 residues. The CDR3, as DNA: TGTGCCAGTAGGACACAGGGAAACTATGGCTACACCTTC. The encoded protein is CASRTQGNYGYTF. The full variable domain, with the rest looked up from reference TRBV19 and TRBJ1-2, is DGGITQSPKYLFRKEGQNVTLSCEQNLNHDAMYWYRQDPGQGLRLIYYSQIVNDFQKGDIAEGYSVSREKKESFPLTVTSAQKNPTAFYLCASRTQGNYGYTFGSGTRLTVV.

The V gene is TRBV15, the J gene TRBJ1-5; TRBD1 is a possible D gene (6 bases). The CDR3 runs to 15 residues. V was pared by 1 base and J by 6 bases, with 13 bases between. CDR1 and CDR2 (germline): LNHNV, YYDKDF (reference sequence). The CDR3 region is CATSRVGHPGQPQHF. The CDR3 DNA is TGTGCCACCAGCAGAGTGGGACATCCTGGTCAGCCCCAGCATTTT.

V and J are TRBV20-1 and TRBJ2-1; D may be TRBD1 (5 bases). The CDR3 contains 13 residues. V gave up 3 bases and J gave up 7 bases, with 13 bases separating them. Germline lookup yields CDR1 DFQATT and CDR2 SNEGSKA (reference sequence). The CDR3 coding sequence is TGCAGTGCTAGTGCGCTCTACAGGAATGAGCAGTTCTTC. Translated: CSASALYRNEQFF.

This clone was seen a single time. The chain carries TRBV5-1 and TRBJ2-1; D unresolved. The V end lost 8 bases, the J end lost 1 base, and 10 bases lay between the germline ends. Germline V gene lookup returns CDR1 SGHRS and CDR2 YFSETQ. The CDR3 length is 13 residues. The CDR3 nucleotides are TGCGCCAGTAAGCGAGAGTCCTACAATGAGCAGTTCTTC. This gives the protein CASKRESYNEQFF.

The chain recombines TRBV28 with TRBJ2-3; D gene uncertain. Germline CDR1 MDHEN, CDR2 SYDVKM. V lost 5 bases to trimming and J lost 14 bases, with 20 bases between them. This CDR3 is 13 amino acids long. The CDR3 loop reads CASSPWPIAYRYF. The CDR3 DNA reads as TGTGCCAGCAGTCCCTGGCCGATTGCTTACCGGTATTTT.

This chain links TRBV9 with TRBJ2-7, with a tentative D call TRBD1 (5 bases). Germline V gene lookup returns CDR1 SGDLS and CDR2 YYNGEE. Trimming left V 0 bases short and J 2 bases short, with 12 bases between. This CDR3 is 15 amino acids long. CDR3 coding DNA: TGTGCCAGCAGCGTAGCGCCAGGGTCAACCTACGAGCAGTACTTC. Translation gives CASSVAPGSTYEQYF.

V and J are TRBV7-2 and TRBJ2-1, with TRBD1 matching over 9 bases. The CDR3 length is 17 residues. The ends lost 5 bases at V and 3 bases at J; junction bases unmatched: 11. The germline CDR1 and CDR2 sequences are SGHTA and FQGNSA. The CDR3 coding sequence is TGTGCCAGCAGCATGGGGACAGGGAGGGGGGACTACAATGAGCAGTTCTTC. Its translation is CASSMGTGRGDYNEQFF.

The genes are TRBV18 and TRBJ1-1, with a tentative D call TRBD1 (5 bases). CDR1 is KGHSH, CDR2 LQKENI, per germline. V was pared by 3 bases and J by 7 bases, with 9 bases between. This CDR3 is 12 amino acids long. Written as DNA, the CDR3 is TGTGCCAGCTCACCGGACACAGATGAAGCTTTCTTT. This sequence encodes CASSPDTDEAFF. Looking up the rest from reference TRBV18 and TRBJ1-1 gives the full variable domain: NAGVMQNPRHLVRRRGQEARLRCSPMKGHSHVYWYRQLPEEGLKFMVYLQKENIIDESGMPKERFSAEFPKEGPSILRIQQVVRGDSAAYFCASSPDTDEAFFGQGTRLTVV.

V gene TRBV11-2 combines with J gene TRBJ2-7, with D perhaps matching TRBD1 (6 bases). Deletions cut 3 bases from V and 6 bases from J, with 15 bases between. CDR1 SGHAT and CDR2 FQNNGV come from the germline V gene. The CDR3 runs to 14 residues. CDR3 in amino acids: CASSLGRGPREQYF. The CDR3, as DNA: TGTGCCAGCAGCTTGGGCAGGGGACCGCGCGAGCAGTACTTC. Variable domain in full (rest from reference TRBV11-2 and TRBJ2-7): EAGVAQSPRYKIIEKRQSVAFWCNPISGHATLYWYQQILGQGPKLLIQFQNNGVVDDSQLPKDRFSAERLKGVDSTLKIQPAKLEDSAVYLCASSLGRGPREQYFGPGTRLTVT.

The chain joins TRBV15 to TRBJ2-3, with unresolved D. Germline CDR1 LNHNV, CDR2 YYDKDF (reference sequence). The CDR3 runs 13 residues. V lost 5 bases and J lost 0, with 6 bases in between. The CDR3 reads CATSPLSTDTQYF. In DNA, the CDR3 is TGTGCCACCAGCCCTTTGAGCACAGATACGCAGTATTTT.

The chain combines TRBV10-2 with TRBJ2-1; D remains unclear. Germline V gives CDR1 WSHSY, CDR2 SAAADI. The CDR3 is made up of 11 amino acids. The ends were cut back, 3 bases at V and 12 bases at J, with 9 bases in the middle. CDR3 sequence: CASSDSLGQFF. CDR3 nucleotide sequence: TGCGCCAGCAGTGACAGCCTAGGGCAGTTCTTC.